This T cell receptor beta chain was identified during a study of shared clonotypes between healthy human individuals. Profiled with immunoSEQ multiplex PCR; TCRdb holds only in-frame clones, not every one. Among about 2.3 million clones, more than 80% were seen once, and the ten largest hold 0.3% to 0.4%. Sequenced sample: naive CD4+ T cells from PBMCs. As for subset: CD45RA+ positively selected. This TCR derives from a man between 18 and 29 years old in good health. Some clones in this sample may be carry-over from other donors' samples.

CDR3 nucleotides: TGTGCCAGTAGTATAGTACCCCCTGGACTAGCGGGAGGAGAGACCCAGTACTTC. It specifies CASSIVPPGLAGGETQYF. V and J are TRBV19 and TRBJ2-5; 14 positions match TRBD2. This CDR3 contains 18 residues. V lost 1 base and J lost 4; bases outside the gene matches: 8. Germline CDR1 reads LNHDA; CDR2 reads SQIVND (reference sequence).